This note documents a single TCR beta chain sequence. Its antigen is unidentified. These data belong to a study of CD8 T cells in Susac syndrome. Deletions cut 0 bases from V and 10 bases from J, with 30 bases between. Germline loops: CDR1 LGHDT, CDR2 YNNKEL (reference sequence). This CDR3 has 20 amino acids. After extraction with the RNeasy kit, 0.5 to 1 ug of the RNA was reverse transcribed using random hexamers. Amplification of TCR beta CDR3 by immunoSEQ multiplex PCR spanned 54 Vbeta and 13 Jbeta. In TCRdb, the immunoSEQ multiplex PCR reads were re-called with MiXCR into one record per CDR3 protein. The sample includes about 430,000 distinct CDR3 sequences, around 85% of them seen just once. Points from the study as a whole: By the study's own acknowledgment, its TCR sequencing and HLA analysis included relatively few individuals.

Sequencing used CD8+ T cells from PBMCs. The sequence was collected from a human donor with multiple sclerosis. The rearrangement uses TRBV3-1 and TRBJ1-4; D may be TRBD1 (5 bases). The CDR3 is CASSQDTSEGIVGDVGKLFF. The DNA of the CDR3 is TGTGCCAGCAGCCAAGATACTAGCGAGGGGATCGTTGGAGACGTAGGAAAACTGTTTTTT.